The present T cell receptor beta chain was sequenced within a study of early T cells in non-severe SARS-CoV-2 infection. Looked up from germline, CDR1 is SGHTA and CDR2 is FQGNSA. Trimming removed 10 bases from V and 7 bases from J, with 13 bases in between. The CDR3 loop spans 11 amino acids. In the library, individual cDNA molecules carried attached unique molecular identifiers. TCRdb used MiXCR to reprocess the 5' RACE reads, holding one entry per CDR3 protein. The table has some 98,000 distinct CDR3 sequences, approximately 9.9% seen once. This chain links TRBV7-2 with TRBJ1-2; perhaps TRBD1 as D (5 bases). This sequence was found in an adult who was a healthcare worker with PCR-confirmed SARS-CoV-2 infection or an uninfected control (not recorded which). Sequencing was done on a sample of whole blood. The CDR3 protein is CATGRVFGYTF. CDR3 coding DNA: TGTGCCACCGGCAGGGTATTTGGCTACACCTTC.